This is a list of T cell receptor beta chains from one sample in a study of blood T cell repertoires in COVID-19. The assay was immunoSEQ multiplex PCR, and TCRdb's table has in-frame clones only and misses some. This repertoire shows fewer than 200,000 clones, about 85% found once; its top ten account for under 7%. The sample was peripheral blood. The receptors were gathered from a woman aged 45-65 years with COVID-19, enrolled during active disease. The CDR3 runs from the conserved cysteine through the conserved F or W. D genes are given only for firm matches. Size is omitted from some rows. Given values are once, few, many or a class for expanded clones.

V	size	D	J	DNA	CDR3
TRBV6-4	.	TRBD2	TRBJ2-7	TGTGCCAGCATGCGGGGGGGGCTCCCCCTCTACGAGCAGTACTTC	CASMRGGLPLYEQYF
TRBV28	.	TRBD1	TRBJ1-3	TGTGCCAGCAGTCCCCAGGACAGGGGGCCTGGAAACACCATATATTTT	CASSPQDRGPGNTIYF
TRBV10-3	.	TRBD1	TRBJ2-7	TGTGCCATCAGCCCGGGACAGGGAACCTACGAGCAGTACTTC	CAISPGQGTYEQYF
TRBV28	few	TRBD1	TRBJ1-4	TGTGCCAGCAGTTTAATGCAGGGGGGAGAAAAACTGTTTTTT	CASSLMQGGEKLFF
TRBV30	.	.	TRBJ1-4	TGTGCCTGGAGTGATACGGGTGGAGTTAATGAAAAACTGTTTTTT	CAWSDTGGVNEKLFF
TRBV5-1	.	TRBD2	TRBJ2-3	TGCGCCAGCAGCTTCGGGGGGGTGACAGATACGCAGTATTTT	CASSFGGVTDTQYF
TRBV5-1	.	TRBD2	TRBJ2-4	TGCGCCAGCAGCTTGGGACTAGCGGGGGAACTAGCCAAAAACATTCAGTACTTC	CASSLGLAGELAKNIQYF
TRBV18	.	.	TRBJ2-2	TGTGCCAGCTCCAGACAGTTTACCAACACCGGGGAGCTGTTTTTT	CASSRQFTNTGELFF
TRBV15	.	.	TRBJ1-1	TGTGCCACCAGCAGAGATGGACAACCGAACACTGAAGCTTTCTTT	CATSRDGQPNTEAFF
TRBV21-1	.	.	TRBJ2-7	TGTGCCAGCAGCAAAGCGGCGGCTCCCTACGAGCAGTACTTC	CASSKAAAPYEQYF
TRBV25-1	.	.	TRBJ1-4	TGTGCCAGCAGTGAAGAGGGTCCTAATGAAAAACTGTTTTTT	CASSEEGPNEKLFF
TRBV19	.	TRBD1	TRBJ2-7	TGTGCCAGTAGTAACCCGGGACAGGGGGCAGTCGGCGAGCAGTACTTC	CASSNPGQGAVGEQYF
TRBV4-3	.	.	TRBJ2-2	TGCGCCAGCAGCCTCAGGCTCGCCGGGGAGCTGTTTTTT	CASSLRLAGELFF
TRBV28	.	.	TRBJ1-6	TGTGCCAGCAGTTCCGTCAGATCACCCCTCCACTTT	CASSSVRSPLHF
TRBV5-8	.	TRBD1	TRBJ1-5	TGTGCCAGCAGCAAGGGACAGGGGTTAATGGGCCAGCCCCAGCATTTT	CASSKGQGLMGQPQHF
TRBV27	.	TRBD1	TRBJ1-1	TGTGCCAGCAGGGTGACAGGGGTGGGGAACACTGAAGCTTTCTTT	CASRVTGVGNTEAFF
TRBV2	.	.	TRBJ1-4	TGTGCCAGCAGTCAGGGGACTAATGAAAAACTGTTTTTT	CASSQGTNEKLFF
TRBV20-1	once	.	TRBJ2-1	TGCAGTGCGGCAGGGGTTCCTGAGCAGTTCTTC	CSAAGVPEQFF
TRBV6-2/TRBV6-3	once	.	TRBJ1-6	TGTGCCAGCAGCCCCGGACAGACCAATAATTCACCCCTCCACTTT	CASSPGQTNNSPLHF
TRBV12-3/TRBV12-4	.	.	TRBJ1-1	TGTGCCAGCAGTTTAGGTAGGGGAACTGAAGCTTTCTTT	CASSLGRGTEAFF
TRBV6-5	.	.	TRBJ1-1	TGTGCCAGCAGTCGTACAGGGCTTACTGAAGCTTTCTTT	CASSRTGLTEAFF
TRBV7-9	few	.	TRBJ2-1	TGTGCCAGCAGCTTAAGGGGGTCCGATGAGCAGTTCTTC	CASSLRGSDEQFF
TRBV4-1	.	TRBD2	TRBJ2-4	TGCGCCAGCAGCCAAGCCCAAAGGAGCGGGGGGGCCCCGGGAAACATTCAGTACTTC	CASSQAQRSGGAPGNIQYF
TRBV30	once	.	TRBJ2-1	TGTGCCTGGAGTCCCCAGCGCTGGGAGCAGTTCTTC	CAWSPQRWEQFF
TRBV7-2	.	TRBD1	TRBJ1-1	TGTGCCAGCAGCCTGGACAGGGGGCTGGATACTGAAGCTTTCTTT	CASSLDRGLDTEAFF
TRBV19	once	.	TRBJ2-1	TGTGCCAGTAGTGACCCGACAGTAGTGTACAATGAGCAGTTCTTC	CASSDPTVVYNEQFF
TRBV19	few	.	TRBJ1-2	TGTGCCAGTAGTATGCAGATTTCTAACTATGGCTACACCTTC	CASSMQISNYGYTF
TRBV5-1	.	TRBD1	TRBJ2-3	TGCGCCAGCAGATGGGGACAGGGGTCTGCAGATACGCAGTATTTT	CASRWGQGSADTQYF
TRBV10-2	.	.	TRBJ1-5	TGCGCCAGCAGTGAGACAGGGAAACTGGATCAGCCCCAGCATTTT	CASSETGKLDQPQHF
TRBV15	.	.	TRBJ1-1	TGTGCCACCGAGGGCAGCCTCCGTTCTGAAGCTTTCTTT	CATEGSLRSEAFF
TRBV10-3	.	.	TRBJ2-5	TGTGCCATCAGCCCCGGGACACAACAAGAGACCCAGTACTTC	CAISPGTQQETQYF
TRBV6-1	.	TRBD2	TRBJ2-3	TGTGCCAGCAGTGAGGTCCCTAGCGGAGCTAGCACAGATACGCAGTATTTT	CASSEVPSGASTDTQYF
TRBV3-1/TRBV3-2	.	.	TRBJ2-7	TGTGCCAGCAGCTCCGACAGACCCTACGAGCAGTACTTC	CASSSDRPYEQYF
TRBV11-2	.	.	TRBJ2-1	TGTGCCAGCAGCACAGACACGTACAATGAGCAGTTCTTC	CASSTDTYNEQFF
TRBV3-1/TRBV3-2	.	.	TRBJ1-2	TGTGCCAGCAGCCAAGAACAAGCGTATGGCTACACCTTC	CASSQEQAYGYTF
TRBV6-6	.	TRBD1	TRBJ1-6	TGTGCCAGCAGTTATGGCAGGGGGCTTGGTAATTCACCCCTCCACTTT	CASSYGRGLGNSPLHF
TRBV6-5	.	.	TRBJ1-3	TGTGCCAGCAGTTTACAGAGTACATCCTCTGGAAACACCATATATTTT	CASSLQSTSSGNTIYF
TRBV5-6	.	.	TRBJ2-3	TGTGCCAGCAGCCTAAATACAGATACGCAGTATTTT	CASSLNTDTQYF